The T cell receptor beta chain described here comes from a study of T-cell reconstitution after alpha-beta-depleted transplantation in children (dated by TCRdb to 2015 to 2016). With regard to the full study: T-cell immune reconstitution after TCRalphabeta/CD19-depleted allogeneic hematopoietic cell transplantation in children was quantitatively tracked in the study by means of TCR repertoire profiling.

Points the paper makes about the study in general: About two months after transplant, the apparently early recovery of alphabetaT-cell counts reportedly depended on just several hundred clones that had expanded rapidly and came from non-depleted graft cells. In some patients, the high TCRbeta diversity seen at day 60 was put down to recipient T cells and intrathymic progenitors that had survived conditioning. Hyperexpanded clone frequencies declined over subsequent months; after one year, T-cell counts and TCRbeta diversity were mostly attributed to newly produced T cells.

This clonotype appeared a few times. The antigen it binds to is not known. Base qualities are missing; no much larger clone stands one base away. Libraries were constructed by PCR. Sequencing took place on an Illumina HiSeq 2500. To normalize quantification of the TCRbeta repertoire, the TCR libraries were built with molecular barcoding that relied on unique molecular identifiers. TCRdb reran the public reads through fastp at Q25 and MiXCR, keeping productive beta chains. Every CDR3 protein is listed once, alongside the most common genes and DNA of its rows. Counted in this sample were 800,000 to 1,000,000 distinct CDR3 sequences; 25% to 35% of them appeared once. The ten top clones hold over 25% of the sample. This specimen's treatment or condition label, interpreted: allogeneic hematopoietic cell transplantation with graft depleted of TCRalphabeta T cells and CD19 B cells. The children who served as transplant recipients had been given grafts of TCRalphabeta/CD19-depleted allogeneic hematopoietic cells.

V is clipped by 1 base and J by 0 bases, and the sequence between their germline boundaries is 19 bases long. The germline V gene yields LGHNA for CDR1 and YNFKEQ for CDR2. The CDR3, from cysteine to phenylalanine, totals 18 residues. Kept here is only the CDR3 DNA, which spans 54 bases and is read in frame from base 1. The specimen was PBMCs, mostly from graft donor cells, collected 360 days after TCRalphabeta/CD19-depleted stem cell transplant. The source is a boy less than two years old who had a stem cell transplant for SCID, so the T cells may come from the graft donor. The chain was built from TRBV4-2 and TRBJ2-7; TRBD2 is perhaps the D gene, given 5 matching bases. The nucleotide sequence is TGTGCCAGCAGCCAAGGATACGGTAGGACTGGGAGCTCCTACGAGCAGTACTTC. The translation is CASSQGYGRTGSSYEQYF.